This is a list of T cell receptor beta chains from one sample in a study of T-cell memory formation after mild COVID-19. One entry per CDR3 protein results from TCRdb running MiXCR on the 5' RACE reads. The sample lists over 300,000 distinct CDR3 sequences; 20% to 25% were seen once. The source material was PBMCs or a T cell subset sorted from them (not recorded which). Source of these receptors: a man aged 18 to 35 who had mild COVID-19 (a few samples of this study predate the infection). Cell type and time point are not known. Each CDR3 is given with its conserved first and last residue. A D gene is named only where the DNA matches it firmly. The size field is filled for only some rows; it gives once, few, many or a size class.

cdr3_aa: CASSQVSETGTNGYTF; cdr3_nt: TGCGCCAGCAGCCAAGTGAGCGAGACAGGGACCAATGGCTACACCTTC; v_call: TRBV4-1; j_call: TRBJ1-2; d_call: TRBD1; clone_size: few
cdr3_aa: CASEKEGNSPLHF; cdr3_nt: TGTGCCAGCGAGAAGGAAGGGAATTCACCCCTCCACTTT; v_call: TRBV12-3/TRBV12-4; j_call: TRBJ1-6; d_call: NA; clone_size: NA
cdr3_aa: CASSLSSSQGAKGQYF; cdr3_nt: TGCGCCAGCAGCCTCAGCAGCAGCCAGGGGGCCAAGGGGCAGTACTTC; v_call: TRBV4-1; j_call: TRBJ2-7; d_call: TRBD1; clone_size: NA
cdr3_aa: CASASRGRYEQYF; cdr3_nt: TGTGCCAGCGCGTCAAGGGGTCGCTACGAGCAGTACTTC; v_call: TRBV7-9; j_call: TRBJ2-7; d_call: NA; clone_size: few
cdr3_aa: CASSRDLVNTEAFF; cdr3_nt: TGTGCCAGCAGCCGGGACTTAGTGAACACTGAAGCTTTCTTT; v_call: TRBV7-8; j_call: TRBJ1-1; d_call: NA; clone_size: NA
cdr3_aa: CASSHPGRRQETQYF; cdr3_nt: TGCGCCAGCAGCCATCCGGGACGGAGGCAAGAGACCCAGTACTTC; v_call: TRBV4-1; j_call: TRBJ2-5; d_call: NA; clone_size: NA
cdr3_aa: CAIWFTPYEQYF; cdr3_nt: TGTGCCATCTGGTTTACCCCCTACGAGCAGTACTTC; v_call: TRBV2; j_call: TRBJ2-7; d_call: NA; clone_size: NA
cdr3_aa: CASSQASGFYGYTF; cdr3_nt: TGCGCCAGCAGCCAAGCCTCAGGTTTCTATGGCTACACCTTC; v_call: TRBV4-1; j_call: TRBJ1-2; d_call: NA; clone_size: NA
cdr3_aa: CASSYSAGRIGELFF; cdr3_nt: TGTGCCAGCAGTTACTCGGCAGGGAGGATCGGGGAGCTGTTTTTT; v_call: TRBV6-5; j_call: TRBJ2-2; d_call: NA; clone_size: NA
cdr3_aa: CASGRGRQPQHF; cdr3_nt: TGTGCCAGCGGGCGAGGGCGCCAGCCCCAGCATTTT; v_call: TRBV2; j_call: TRBJ1-5; d_call: NA; clone_size: NA
cdr3_aa: CASSFGQGYTEAFF; cdr3_nt: TGTGCCAGCAGCTTCGGACAGGGCTACACTGAAGCTTTCTTT; v_call: TRBV5-5; j_call: TRBJ1-1; d_call: TRBD1; clone_size: many
cdr3_aa: CASSKDNRSGYGYTF; cdr3_nt: TGTGCCAGCAGCAAAGATAACAGGTCCGGCTATGGCTACACCTTC; v_call: TRBV21-1; j_call: TRBJ1-2; d_call: NA; clone_size: NA
cdr3_aa: CASSTGGAEAFF; cdr3_nt: TGTGCCAGCAGTACCGGCGGGGCTGAAGCTTTCTTT; v_call: TRBV6-5; j_call: TRBJ1-1; d_call: NA; clone_size: few
cdr3_aa: CASSYLVGNQPQHF; cdr3_nt: TGTGCCAGCAGTTACTTGGTGGGCAATCAGCCCCAGCATTTT; v_call: TRBV6-2/TRBV6-3; j_call: TRBJ1-5; d_call: NA; clone_size: NA